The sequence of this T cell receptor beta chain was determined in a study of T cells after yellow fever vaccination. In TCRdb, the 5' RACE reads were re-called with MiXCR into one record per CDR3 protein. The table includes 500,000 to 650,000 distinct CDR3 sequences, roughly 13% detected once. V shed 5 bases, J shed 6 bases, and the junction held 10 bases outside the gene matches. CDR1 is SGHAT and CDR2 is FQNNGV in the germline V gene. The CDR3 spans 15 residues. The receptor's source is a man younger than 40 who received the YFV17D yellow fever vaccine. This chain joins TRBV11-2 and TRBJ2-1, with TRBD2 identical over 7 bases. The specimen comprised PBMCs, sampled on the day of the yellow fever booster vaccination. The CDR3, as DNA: TGTGCCAGCAGCACCCCGTGGGGGAGGGGCAATGAGCAGTTCTTC. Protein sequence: CASSTPWGRGNEQFF.